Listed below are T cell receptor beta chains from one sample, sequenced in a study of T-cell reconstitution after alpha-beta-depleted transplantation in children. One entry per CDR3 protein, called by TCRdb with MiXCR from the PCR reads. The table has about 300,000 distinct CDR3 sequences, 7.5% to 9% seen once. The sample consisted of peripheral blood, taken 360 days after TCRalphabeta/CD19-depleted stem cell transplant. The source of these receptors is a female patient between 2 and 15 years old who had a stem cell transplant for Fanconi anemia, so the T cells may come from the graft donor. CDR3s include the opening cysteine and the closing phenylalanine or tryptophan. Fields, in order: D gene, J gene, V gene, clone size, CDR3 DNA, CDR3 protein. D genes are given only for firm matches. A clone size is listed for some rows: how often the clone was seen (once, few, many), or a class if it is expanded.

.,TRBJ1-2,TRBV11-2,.,TGTGCCAGCAGCTTAGAAGGATTTGGTGGGAATGGCTACACCTTC,CASSLEGFGGNGYTF
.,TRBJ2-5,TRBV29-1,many,TGCAGCGTTGAAGATCTGGCCCAGGGTGGCGAGACCCAGTACTTC,CSVEDLAQGGETQYF
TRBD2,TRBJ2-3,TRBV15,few,TGTGCCACCACCGCGGGGGGCGCAGATACGCAGTATTTT,CATTAGGADTQYF
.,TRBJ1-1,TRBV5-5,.,TGTGCCAGCAGCTCAGAGGGGGATTACACTGAAGCTTTCTTT,CASSSEGDYTEAFF
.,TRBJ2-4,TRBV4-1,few,TGCGCCAGCAGCCCTGCCGGCGCCATTCAGTACTTC,CASSPAGAIQYF
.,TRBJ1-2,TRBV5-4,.,TGTGCCAGCAGCCACCCCCGGGACGGAAAGGGCTACACCTTC,CASSHPRDGKGYTF
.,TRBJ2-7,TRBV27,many,TGTGCCAGCAGTCTCTCATACGGGGCACGAGGCGAGCAGTACTTC,CASSLSYGARGEQYF
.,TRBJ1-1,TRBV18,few,TGTGCCAGCTCAGGGGATACCGGAGCTTTCTTT,CASSGDTGAFF
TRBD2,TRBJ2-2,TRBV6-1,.,TGTGCCAGCAGTGAAGCGGCGGGAGGCCAGACCGGGGAGCTGTTTTTT,CASSEAAGGQTGELFF
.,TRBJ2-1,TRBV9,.,TGTGCCAGCAGCGTAGGGCCCTCTAGGACCGAGCAGTTCTTC,CASSVGPSRTEQFF
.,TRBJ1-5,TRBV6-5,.,TGTGCCAGCAGTTACTCTCCCAGGGATAGCAATCAGCCCCAGCATTTT,CASSYSPRDSNQPQHF
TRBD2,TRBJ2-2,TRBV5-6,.,TGTGCCAGCAGCCTGGGACTAGCGGGGCCGAACACCGGGGAGCTGTTTTTT,CASSLGLAGPNTGELFF
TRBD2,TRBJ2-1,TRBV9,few,TGTGCCAGCAGGGAGAAAGCGGGGGGGGATAATGAGCAGTTCTTC,CASREKAGGDNEQFF
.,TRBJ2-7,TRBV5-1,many,TGCGCCAGCAGTCGTACAGGGACCTACGAGCAGTACTTC,CASSRTGTYEQYF
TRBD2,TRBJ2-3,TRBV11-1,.,TGTGCCAGCAGCTTATTGGGGCGGGAGGTCGCAGATACGCAGTATTTT,CASSLLGREVADTQYF
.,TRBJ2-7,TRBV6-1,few,TGTGCCAGCAGTGAGGGCGGTAGCTTCAACGAGCAGTACTTC,CASSEGGSFNEQYF
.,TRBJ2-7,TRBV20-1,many,TGCAGTGCTAGGAACAGGAACTCCTACGAGCAGTACTTC,CSARNRNSYEQYF
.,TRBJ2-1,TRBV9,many,TGTGCCAGCAGCGTAGTAAGCAGCTACCCCCCCTACAATGAGCAGTTCTTC,CASSVVSSYPPYNEQFF
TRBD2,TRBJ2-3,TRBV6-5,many,TGTGCCAGCAGTTACACCGGGACTACCACAGATACGCAGTATTTT,CASSYTGTTTDTQYF
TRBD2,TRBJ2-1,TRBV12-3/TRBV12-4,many,TGTGCCAGCAGTACCCCGGGGGGATCCTACAATGAGCAGTTCTTC,CASSTPGGSYNEQFF
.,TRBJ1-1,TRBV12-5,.,TGTGCTAGTGGTTTCGACCTACAGGGAAGAGCGACTGAAGCTTTCTTT,CASGFDLQGRATEAFF
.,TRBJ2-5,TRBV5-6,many,TGTGCCAGCAGCTCATTACGAGCGGGTGAAGAGACCCAGTACTTC,CASSSLRAGEETQYF
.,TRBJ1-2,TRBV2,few,TGTGCCAGCAGTCTGGGGGCAGGGACGGACTACACCTTC,CASSLGAGTDYTF
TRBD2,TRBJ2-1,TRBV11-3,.,TGTGCCAGCAGCTTAGGGGGACTAGCGCACTACAATGAGCAGTTCTTC,CASSLGGLAHYNEQFF
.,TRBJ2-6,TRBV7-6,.,TGTGCCAGCAGCTCGGGACACGACGGTTCTGGGGCCAACGTCCTGACTTTC,CASSSGHDGSGANVLTF
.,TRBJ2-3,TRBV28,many,TGTGCCAGCCTCGCCGGGGGCACAGATACGCAGTATTTT,CASLAGGTDTQYF
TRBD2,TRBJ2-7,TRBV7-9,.,TGTGCCAGCAGCTTAGTTCGGGCTAGCGGGGTCTACGAGCAGTACTTC,CASSLVRASGVYEQYF
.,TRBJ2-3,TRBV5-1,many,TGCGCCAGCAGCTTGTGGGTGGATAGACCTAGCACAGATACGCAGTATTTT,CASSLWVDRPSTDTQYF
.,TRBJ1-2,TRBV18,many,TGTGCCAGCTCACGCGAGATCTATGGCTACACCTTC,CASSREIYGYTF
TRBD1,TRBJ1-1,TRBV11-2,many,TGTGCCAGCAGCTTTAGGGGACAGGGGTATCTTGGCACTGAAGCTTTCTTT,CASSFRGQGYLGTEAFF
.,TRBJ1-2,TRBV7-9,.,TGTGCCAGCAGCTTAGCAAGTGTCAACTATGGCTACACCTTC,CASSLASVNYGYTF
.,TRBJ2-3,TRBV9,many,TGTGCCAGCAGCGTAGATCCCTATACAGATACGCAGTATTTT,CASSVDPYTDTQYF
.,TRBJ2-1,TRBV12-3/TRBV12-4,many,TGTGCCAGCAGTTTCGGGGCCCCCTCCTACAATGAGCAGTTCTTC,CASSFGAPSYNEQFF
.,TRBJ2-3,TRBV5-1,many,TGCGCCAGCAGCTTATCGGGGATGCAGTATTTT,CASSLSGMQYF
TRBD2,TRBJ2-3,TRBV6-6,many,TGTGCCGGGGGGGAATCTGATACGCAGTATTTT,CAGGESDTQYF
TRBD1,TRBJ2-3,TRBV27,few,TGTGCCAGCAGCCCTCGGACAGGGCTCACAGATACGCAGTATTTT,CASSPRTGLTDTQYF
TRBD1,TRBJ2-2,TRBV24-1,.,TGTGCCACCGGGACAGGGCGGGCCGGGGAGCTGTTTTTT,CATGTGRAGELFF
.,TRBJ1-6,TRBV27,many,TGTGCCAGCAGTTTATTTAGCCCTCCGACAGGACCAAATTCACCCCTCCACTTT,CASSLFSPPTGPNSPLHF
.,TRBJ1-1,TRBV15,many,TGTGCCACCAGCAGAGACAGGGTAGGCACTGAAGCTTTCTTT,CATSRDRVGTEAFF
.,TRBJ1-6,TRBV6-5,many,TGTGCCAGCAGTTACTCAGGGGATAATTCACCCCTCCACTTT,CASSYSGDNSPLHF
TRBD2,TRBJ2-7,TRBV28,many,TGTGCCAGCAGTTTTGGGGGACTAGCGGGAACCTACGAGCAGTACTTC,CASSFGGLAGTYEQYF
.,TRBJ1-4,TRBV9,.,TGTGCCAGCAGCGTTTCGCCTAATGAAAAACTGTTTTTT,CASSVSPNEKLFF
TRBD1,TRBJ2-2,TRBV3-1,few,TGTGCCAGCAGCCAAAAGGACAGGGGAGCCACCGGGGAGCTGTTTTTT,CASSQKDRGATGELFF
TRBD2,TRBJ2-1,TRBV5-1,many,TGCGCCAGCAGCTTGGGTAGCGGGAGTGATGAGCAGTTCTTC,CASSLGSGSDEQFF
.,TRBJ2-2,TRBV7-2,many,TGTGCCAGCAGCTTAGTCGTCCAGGGGCCTAACACCGGGGAGCTGTTTTTT,CASSLVVQGPNTGELFF
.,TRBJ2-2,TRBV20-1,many,TGCAGTGCTAGAGACACCAGGGGCGCCGGGGAGCTGTTTTTT,CSARDTRGAGELFF
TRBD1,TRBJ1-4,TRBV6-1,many,TGTGCCAGCTCACGACAGGGAGTTAAAGAAAAACTGTTTTTT,CASSRQGVKEKLFF
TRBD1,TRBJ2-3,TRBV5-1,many,TGCGCCAGCAGCTTGGCTCAGGGGGCCACAGATACGCAGTATTTT,CASSLAQGATDTQYF
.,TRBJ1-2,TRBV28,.,TGTGCCAGCAGTTTAATCTGGGGCGGGAGGGCTCTTGACTATGGCTACACCTTC,CASSLIWGGRALDYGYTF
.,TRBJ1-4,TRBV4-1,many,TGCGCCAGCAGCCAAGATTCCAGGTGGGAAAAACTGTTTTTT,CASSQDSRWEKLFF
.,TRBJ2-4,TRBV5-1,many,TGCGCCAGCAGAACACTTCAGGGTGATATAAACATTCAGTACTTC,CASRTLQGDINIQYF
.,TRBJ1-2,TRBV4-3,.,TGCGCCAGCAGCCAAGATTGGTACTATGGCTACACCTTC,CASSQDWYYGYTF